The 18 T cell receptor beta chains in this list originate from one sample, sequenced in a study of cytomegalovirus exposure and HLA in healthy donors. The data were produced by immunoSEQ multiplex PCR, yet TCRdb's version contains in-frame clones alone and is incomplete. This sample has around 150,000 clones, with around 92% found just once. Material: PBMCs. All receptors derive from a young woman in good health and CMV-seropositive.

This clone appeared a single time. This chain connects TRBV5-1 to TRBJ2-5, with TRBD2 matching 13 bases. CDR3 length: 16 amino acids. After removal of 5 bases from V and 5 bases from J, the junction contained 9 bases not matched to a gene. Germline V gene lookup returns CDR1 SGHRS and CDR2 YFSETQ. For the CDR3, the DNA is TGCGCCAGCAGTATCGGACTAGCGGGAGTAGAGGAGACCCAGTACTTC. This sequence encodes CASSIGLAGVEETQYF. Full variable domain (missing parts from reference TRBV5-1 and TRBJ2-5): KAGVTQTPRYLIKTRGQQVTLSCSPISGHRSVSWYQQTPGQGLQFLFEYFSETQRNKGNFPGRFSGRQFSNSRSEMNVSTLELGDSALYLCASSIGLAGVEETQYFGPGTRLLVL.

This chain joins TRBV7-2 and TRBJ1-2; the match to TRBD1 covers 10 bases. J lost 0 bases, V lost 5 bases, and 6 bases had no gene match. Per germline, CDR1 SGHTA and CDR2 FQGNSA. The CDR3 is 16 residues long. CDR3 sequence reads: CASSRTGGISNYGYTF. DNA of the CDR3: TGTGCCAGCAGCCGGACAGGGGGGATATCTAACTATGGCTACACCTTC. Filled out from reference TRBV7-2 and TRBJ1-2, the complete variable domain reads GAGVSQSPSNKVTEKGKDVELRCDPISGHTALYWYRQSLGQGLEFLIYFQGNSAPDKSGLPSDRFSAERTGGSVSTLTIQRTQQEDSAVYLCASSRTGGISNYGYTFGSGTRLTVV.

This clone was recorded once. Distinct nucleotide sequences in the sample also encode this CDR3. This chain connects TRBV7-3 to TRBJ1-1; D is perhaps TRBD1 (5 bases). V shed 5 bases and J shed 2 bases, with 9 bases lying between them. The CDR3 contains 13 residues. The germline gives CDR1 SGHTA, CDR2 FQGTGA. CDR3 DNA sequence: TGTGCCAGCAGCCCGCAGGGTAACACTGAAGCTTTCTTT. It is translated as CASSPQGNTEAFF. Full variable domain (remainder filled in from reference TRBV7-3 and TRBJ1-1): GAGVSQTPSNKVTEKGKYVELRCDPISGHTALYWYRQSLGQGPEFLIYFQGTGAADDSGLPNDRFFAVRPEGSVSTLKIQRTERGDSAVYLCASSPQGNTEAFFGQGTRLTVV.

The chain uses TRBV5-4 and TRBJ1-2, with D possibly TRBD1 on 6 matching bases. V was cut by 0 bases and J by 3 bases, with 15 bases left in between. Germline CDR1 and CDR2: SGHNT and YYREEE (reference sequence). This CDR3 has 16 residues. DNA for the CDR3: TGTGCCAGCAGCTTGGCCCCGACAGGTTTGGACTATGGCTACACCTTC. Translated: CASSLAPTGLDYGYTF.

V usage is TRBV29-1 and J usage is TRBJ2-7, with 13 positions matching TRBD2. Losses at the gene ends were 2 bases for V and 7 bases for J; bases not matched to a gene: 5. The CDR3 covers 14 residues. Germline CDR1 and CDR2: SQVTM and ANQGSEA. The CDR3 region has the DNA TGCAGCGTTGAAAGGACTAGCGGGAGTGGAGAGCAGTACTTC. Its protein is CSVERTSGSGEQYF.

The chain employs TRBV7-9 and TRBJ2-5; 8 nucleotides align to TRBD1. V lost 5 bases, J lost 6 bases, and 8 bases stayed unmatched. Germline CDR1 is SEHNR and CDR2 is FQNEAQ (reference sequence). This CDR3 contains 14 residues. The CDR3 sequence: CASSQGTGYQTQYF. As DNA, the CDR3 is TGTGCCAGCAGCCAAGGGACAGGTTACCAGACCCAGTACTTC.

The V gene is TRBV4-1, the J gene TRBJ2-5; 11 nucleotides match TRBD1. Germline trimming cut 2 bases from V and 5 bases from J; bases unmatched to any gene: 7. There are 16 residues in the CDR3. CDR1 and CDR2 (germline): MGHRA, YSYEKL. This CDR3 reads CASSQNPGTGGETQYF. The CDR3 nucleotides are TGCGCCAGCAGCCAAAACCCTGGGACAGGGGGGGAGACCCAGTACTTC.

V is TRBV6-5 and J is TRBJ2-1; the D gene is possibly TRBD2 (6 bases). The CDR3 is made up of 14 amino acids. V was cut by 5 bases and J by 10 bases, with 18 bases left in between. Per the germline V gene, CDR1 is MNHEY and CDR2 is SVGAGI. The CDR3 sequence is CASSVGTEGREQFF. CDR3 DNA: TGTGCCAGCAGTGTTGGGACGGAGGGGAGGGAGCAGTTCTTC.

The V gene is TRBV4-2, the J gene TRBJ2-5, with TRBD2 matching over 9 bases. The junction had 13 bases not matched to a gene; V was cut back by 2 bases and J by 3 bases. The CDR3 has 18 amino acids. The germline V gene has CDR1 LGHNA and CDR2 YNFKEQ. The CDR3 sequence is CASSQKGASSGSEETQYF. CDR3 DNA sequence: TGTGCCAGCAGCCAAAAGGGGGCTAGTAGCGGGAGCGAAGAGACCCAGTACTTC.

CDR3 DNA sequence: TGTGCCAGCACCCTTGGTACAGATGGCTACACCTTC. It yields the protein CASTLGTDGYTF. V is TRBV2 and J is TRBJ1-2, with no clear D. Germline CDR1 and CDR2: SNHLY and FYNNEI. Trimming removed 7 bases at V and 6 bases at J, with 12 bases between. The CDR3 is made up of 12 amino acids.

The gene calls are TRBV28 and TRBJ2-6; D call uncertain. Germline CDR1 reads MDHEN; CDR2 reads SYDVKM. The CDR3 loop spans 15 amino acids. The germline V and J ends were trimmed by 1 base and 2 bases, with 6 bases remaining between them. CDR3 sequence reads: CASSLYHPGANVLTF. As DNA, the CDR3 is TGTGCCAGCAGTTTATATCATCCTGGGGCCAACGTCCTGACTTTC.

J is TRBJ1-5 and V is TRBV6-1; D ambiguous. Deletions cut 5 bases from V and 4 bases from J, with 3 bases between. This CDR3 contains 11 residues. Looked up from germline, CDR1 is MNHNS and CDR2 is SASEGT. CDR3 nucleotides: TGTGCCAGCAGTTTAAATCAGCCCCAGCATTTT. Translation: CASSLNQPQHF.

V is TRBV28 and J is TRBJ1-5; 11 nucleotides line up with TRBD1. J lost 4 bases, V lost 2 bases, and 7 bases had no gene match. The germline V gene has CDR1 MDHEN and CDR2 SYDVKM. The CDR3 has 17 residues. The CDR3 nucleotides read TGTGCCAGCAGTTTAGTATTGGGGACAGGGGGGAATCAGCCCCAGCATTTT. It yields the protein CASSLVLGTGGNQPQHF.

The chain couples TRBV7-3 to TRBJ1-1; weak D call: TRBD1 (5 bases). Germline values: CDR1 SGHTA, CDR2 FQGTGA. CDR3 length: 13 residues. The V end lost 5 bases, the J end lost 2 bases, and 9 bases lay between the germline ends. In nucleotides, the CDR3 is TGTGCCAGCAGCCAAGACAGCAACACTGAAGCTTTCTTT. It encodes CASSQDSNTEAFF.

The chain carries TRBV7-9 and TRBJ1-1, with D perhaps TRBD1 (5 bases). V shed 1 base and J shed 5 bases, with 11 bases lying between them. There are 14 residues in the CDR3. The germline V gene encodes CDR1 SEHNR and CDR2 FQNEAQ (reference sequence). CDR3 in DNA: TGTGCCAGCAGCTTAGGCAGGGTCGGAACTGAAGCTTTCTTT. It encodes CASSLGRVGTEAFF.

The gene calls are TRBV5-6 and TRBJ2-5, with a weak D call TRBD1 (6 bases). The germline V gene encodes CDR1 SGHDT and CDR2 YYEEEE. CDR3 length: 17 residues. V lost 1 base and J lost 2, with 18 bases in between. The CDR3: CASSLFSGTNLQETQYF. CDR3 DNA sequence: TGTGCCAGCAGCTTGTTCTCGGGGACAAACCTTCAAGAGACCCAGTACTTC.

The sample holds one count of this clone. The J gene is TRBJ2-5, the V gene TRBV6-1; D ambiguous. The CDR3 spans 12 residues. Germline CDR1 and CDR2: MNHNS and SASEGT. Trimming left V 8 bases short and J 2 bases short, with 9 bases between. CDR3 amino acids: CASSPRQETQYF. CDR3 bases: TGTGCCAGCTCTCCGCGGCAAGAGACCCAGTACTTC.

The V and J genes are TRBV5-4 and TRBJ2-7; the match to TRBD2 covers 7 bases. Per germline, CDR1 SGHNT and CDR2 YYREEE (reference sequence). This CDR3 contains 15 residues. V dropped 4 bases and J dropped 2; count of bases not matched to a gene: 9. This chain's CDR3 is CASSLTSALPYEQYF. CDR3 bases: TGTGCCAGCAGCCTTACTAGCGCCCTACCCTACGAGCAGTACTTC.